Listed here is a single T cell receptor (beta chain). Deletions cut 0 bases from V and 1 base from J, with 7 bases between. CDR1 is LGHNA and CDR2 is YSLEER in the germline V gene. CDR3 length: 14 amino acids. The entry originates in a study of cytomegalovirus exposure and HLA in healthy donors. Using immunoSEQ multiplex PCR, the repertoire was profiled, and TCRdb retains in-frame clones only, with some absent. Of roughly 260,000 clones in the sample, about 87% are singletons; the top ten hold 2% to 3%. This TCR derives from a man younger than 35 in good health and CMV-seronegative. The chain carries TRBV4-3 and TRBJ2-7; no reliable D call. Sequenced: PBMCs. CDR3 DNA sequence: TGCGCCAGCAGCCAAGAGCGCGGATCCTACGAGCAGTACTTC. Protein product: CASSQERGSYEQYF.